Shown below are 14 T cell receptor beta chains from a single sample sequenced in a study of shared clonotypes between healthy human individuals. Measured with immunoSEQ multiplex PCR; TCRdb has only the in-frame clones, and not every one. The sample holds 2.5 million or so clones, around 94% seen once. Sequences were obtained from naive CD4+ T cells sorted from blood. As for subset: CD45RA+ positively selected. The receptors were sampled from a man aged 18 to 30 in good health.

The chain is built from TRBV19 and TRBJ1-2; D is perhaps TRBD1 (5 bases). This CDR3 has 14 residues. Trimming pared 5 bases from V and 4 bases from J, leaving 14 bases between. In germline, CDR1 is LNHDA, CDR2 SQIVND (reference sequence). The CDR3 loop reads CASSGDSGRYGYTF. CDR3 sequence (DNA): TGTGCCAGTAGTGGGGATTCGGGGCGCTATGGCTACACCTTC. Complete variable domain (other parts from reference TRBV19 and TRBJ1-2): DGGITQSPKYLFRKEGQNVTLSCEQNLNHDAMYWYRQDPGQGLRLIYYSQIVNDFQKGDIAEGYSVSREKKESFPLTVTSAQKNPTAFYLCASSGDSGRYGYTFGSGTRLTVV.

This chain links TRBV6-5 with TRBJ1-2; perhaps TRBD1 as D (6 bases). In germline, CDR1 is MNHEY, CDR2 SVGAGI. Trimming removed 0 bases from V and 6 bases from J, with 11 bases in between. The CDR3 sequence is 14 residues long. DNA for the CDR3: TGTGCCAGCAGTTACTCTCGCTCAGGGGATGGCTACACCTTC. This encodes CASSYSRSGDGYTF.

The rearrangement links TRBV5-1 to TRBJ1-2; a possible D gene is TRBD1 (5 bases). Looked up from germline, CDR1 is SGHRS and CDR2 is YFSETQ. The CDR3 spans 15 residues. V lost 0 bases, J lost 0 bases, and 9 bases lay in between. CDR3 protein: CASSLAGPANYGYTF. CDR3 DNA: TGCGCCAGCAGCTTGGCGGGGCCAGCTAACTATGGCTACACCTTC. The complete variable domain, with remaining parts taken from reference TRBV5-1 and TRBJ1-2, reads KAGVTQTPRYLIKTRGQQVTLSCSPISGHRSVSWYQQTPGQGLQFLFEYFSETQRNKGNFPGRFSGRQFSNSRSEMNVSTLELGDSALYLCASSLAGPANYGYTFGSGTRLTVV.

This chain links TRBV6-1 with TRBJ1-4; 10 nucleotides align to TRBD1. Germline V lookup: CDR1 MNHNS, CDR2 SASEGT. The CDR3 has 15 residues. The junction had 6 bases not matched to a gene; V was cut back by 4 bases and J by 7 bases. In DNA form, the CDR3 reads TGTGCCAGCAGTGCAAGACAGGGGGCGGGTGAAAAACTGTTTTTT. Encoded protein: CASSARQGAGEKLFF.

The V call is TRBV5-1, the J call TRBJ2-1; 15 bases are shared with TRBD2. CDR3 length: 19 residues. Per the germline V gene, CDR1 is SGHRS and CDR2 is YFSETQ. J was trimmed by 7 bases and V by 0 bases; bases with no gene match: 11. The CDR3 region has the DNA TGCGCCAGCAGCTTGGGACGACGGACTAGCGGGGGGGCATTGAATGAGCAGTTCTTC. Residues: CASSLGRRTSGGALNEQFF.

This rearrangement joins TRBV6-6 to TRBJ2-1, with 7 bases aligning to TRBD2. The CDR3 contains 13 residues. V shed 7 bases, J shed 4 bases, and the junction held 4 bases outside the gene matches. Germline CDR1 reads MNHNY; CDR2 reads SVGAGI (reference sequence). The chain's CDR3 is CASIGSGYNEQFF. The DNA for the CDR3 is TGTGCCAGCATCGGTAGCGGGTACAATGAGCAGTTCTTC.

The chain recombines TRBV7-6 with TRBJ1-6; 7 bases align to TRBD1. V dropped 5 bases and J dropped 7; count of bases not matched to a gene: 11. CDR3 length equals 16 residues. Per the germline V gene, CDR1 is SGHVS and CDR2 is FNYEAQ. The CDR3 DNA sequence: TGTGCCAGCAGCGCAGGCCCGGGGACAGTAAATTCACCCCTCCACTTT. Amino acids: CASSAGPGTVNSPLHF.

The gene calls are TRBV7-9 and TRBJ1-3; D is ambiguous. V lost 3 bases and J 0 bases, leaving 15 bases between the germline ends. Germline CDR1 reads SEHNR; CDR2 reads FQNEAQ (reference sequence). This CDR3 is 17 amino acids long. CDR3 sequence: CASSLTLGGNSGNTIYF. In DNA, the CDR3 is TGTGCCAGCAGCTTGACGCTGGGCGGGAACTCTGGAAACACCATATATTTT.

This chain joins TRBV30 and TRBJ1-1; no firm D call. The length of the CDR3 is 13 residues. Germline V gene data show CDR1 as GTSNPN and CDR2 as SVGIG (reference sequence). The ends were cut back, 4 bases at V and 0 bases at J, with 9 bases in the middle. CDR3 loop: CAWTGGLNTEAFF. The CDR3 coding sequence is TGTGCCTGGACGGGCGGACTGAACACTGAAGCTTTCTTT. Full variable domain (outside the CDR3, taken from reference TRBV30 and TRBJ1-1): SQTIHQWPATLVQPVGSPLSLECTVEGTSNPNLYWYRQAAGRGLQLLFYSVGIGQISSEVPQNLSASRPQDRQFILSSKKLLLSDSGFYLCAWTGGLNTEAFFGQGTRLTVV.

This chain joins TRBV4-3 and TRBJ2-3; 9 bases are shared with TRBD2. Germline CDR1 LGHNA, CDR2 YSLEER. V dropped 0 bases and J dropped 1; count of bases not matched to a gene: 8. The CDR3 has 18 residues. CDR3 nucleotide sequence: TGCGCCAGCAGCCAAGAGGCTAGCGGGGTGCTTGGCACAGATACGCAGTATTTT. Translating gives CASSQEASGVLGTDTQYF.

V is TRBV4-3 and J is TRBJ2-2; D remains ambiguous. The CDR3 has 16 amino acids. Germline V gene data show CDR1 as LGHNA and CDR2 as YSLEER. With 4 bases removed from V and 4 bases from J, the gap between germline ends came to 16 bases. CDR3 amino acids: CASSLSLEALTGELFF. The CDR3 DNA is TGCGCCAGCAGCCTTTCCCTAGAGGCACTCACCGGGGAGCTGTTTTTT.

The V gene is TRBV10-2, the J gene TRBJ1-3; tentative D call: TRBD1 (5 bases). In germline, CDR1 is WSHSY, CDR2 SAAADI. Trimming removed 3 bases at V and 0 bases at J, with 15 bases between. This CDR3 has 17 amino acids. The CDR3 DNA is TGCGCCAGCAGTGATCCCACAGGTGTGAGCTCTGGAAACACCATATATTTT. Translating it yields CASSDPTGVSSGNTIYF.

The chain carries TRBV11-2 and TRBJ2-5, with TRBD1 as a possible D gene (5 bases). Per germline, CDR1 SGHAT and CDR2 FQNNGV. Trimming cost V 7 bases and J 0 bases, with 12 bases left between them. The CDR3 extends over 14 amino acids. Written as DNA, the CDR3 is TGTGCCAGCACAGTCTTGACAGACCAAGAGACCCAGTACTTC. Its protein product is CASTVLTDQETQYF.

The chain joins TRBV5-1 to TRBJ2-2; 10 bases fit TRBD2. The germline gives CDR1 SGHRS, CDR2 YFSETQ. With 3 bases clipped from V and 5 bases from J, the junction kept 10 bases outside the gene matches. The CDR3 is made up of 17 amino acids. The DNA of the CDR3 is TGCGCCAGCAGCTGGTCTGAAGCGGGAGGGTTTACCGGGGAGCTGTTTTTT. It specifies CASSWSEAGGFTGELFF.